This T cell receptor beta chain came from a study of T cells after yellow fever vaccination. Note on this clonotype: As yet, its antigen is unknown.

A 5'RACE template-switching step, the method used to make TCR cDNA, added a universal primer site and UMIs. TCRdb reanalysed the 5' RACE reads using MiXCR and keeps one entry per CDR3 protein. Found here are some 350,000 distinct CDR3 sequences, roughly 6.2% of them singletons; the top ten hold about 15%. Study results and caveats: Contamination by abundant bulk-population clonotypes could be present in FACS-sorted repertoires.

Sequenced material: PBMCs, taken 5 days after the yellow fever booster vaccination. The sequence came from a man younger than 45 who received the YFV17D yellow fever vaccine.

The CDR3 loop is CASSSLAVTGELFF. CDR3 DNA sequence: TGTGCCAGCAGCTCACTAGCGGTCACCGGGGAGCTGTTTTTT. The rearrangement uses TRBV11-2 and TRBJ2-2; 8 bases agree with TRBD2. Germline V lookup: CDR1 SGHAT, CDR2 FQNNGV. The CDR3 consists of 14 residues. V was pared by 4 bases and J by 4 bases, with 2 bases of the junction left unmatched. The full variable domain, its missing parts supplied by reference TRBV11-2 and TRBJ2-2, is EAGVAQSPRYKIIEKRQSVAFWCNPISGHATLYWYQQILGQGPKLLIQFQNNGVVDDSQLPKDRFSAERLKGVDSTLKIQPAKLEDSAVYLCASSSLAVTGELFFGEGSRLTVL.